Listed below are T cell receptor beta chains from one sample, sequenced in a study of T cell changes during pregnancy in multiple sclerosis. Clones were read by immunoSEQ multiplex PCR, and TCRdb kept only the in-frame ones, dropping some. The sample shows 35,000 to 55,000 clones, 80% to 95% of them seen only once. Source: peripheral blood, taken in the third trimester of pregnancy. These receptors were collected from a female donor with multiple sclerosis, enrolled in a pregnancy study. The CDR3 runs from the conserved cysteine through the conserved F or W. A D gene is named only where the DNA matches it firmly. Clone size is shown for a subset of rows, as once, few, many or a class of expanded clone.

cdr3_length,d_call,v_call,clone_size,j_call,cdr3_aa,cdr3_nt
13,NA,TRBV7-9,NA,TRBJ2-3,CASTEGGTDTQYF,TGTGCCAGCACCGAGGGGGGCACAGATACGCAGTATTTT
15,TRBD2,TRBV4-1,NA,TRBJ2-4,CASSRDLAGKNIQYF,TGCGCCAGCAGCCGCGACCTAGCGGGGAAAAACATTCAGTACTTC
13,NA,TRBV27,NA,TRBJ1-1,CASSLLFGGEAFF,TGTGCCAGCAGTCTCCTTTTCGGGGGTGAAGCTTTCTTT
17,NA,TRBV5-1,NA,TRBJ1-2,CASSLSIGGGGFAGYTF,TGCGCCAGCAGCTTATCCATCGGAGGAGGAGGGTTTGCTGGCTACACCTTC
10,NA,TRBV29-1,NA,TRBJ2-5,CSVGLETQYF,TGCAGCGTTGGGCTGGAGACCCAGTACTTC
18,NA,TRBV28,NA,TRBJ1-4,CASSPSHDPRWSNEKLFF,TGTGCCAGCAGTCCATCCCATGATCCTCGGTGGAGTAATGAAAAACTGTTTTTT
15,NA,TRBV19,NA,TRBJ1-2,CASSILGATNYGYTF,TGTGCCAGTAGTATCTTGGGGGCCACCAACTATGGCTACACCTTC
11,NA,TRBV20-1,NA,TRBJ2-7,CSARLDREQYF,TGCAGTGCTAGATTAGACAGGGAGCAGTACTTC
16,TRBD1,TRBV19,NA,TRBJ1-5,CASSIARQGRDQPQHF,TGTGCCAGTAGTATCGCTCGACAGGGAAGGGATCAGCCCCAGCATTTT
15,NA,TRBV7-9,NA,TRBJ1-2,CASSSRQETNYGYTF,TGTGCCAGCAGCTCAAGACAGGAGACAAACTATGGCTACACCTTC
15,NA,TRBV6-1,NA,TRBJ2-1,CASSESRGRYNEQFF,TGTGCCAGCAGTGAATCTAGGGGCAGGTACAATGAGCAGTTCTTC
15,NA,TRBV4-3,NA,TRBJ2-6,CASSQGRAGANVLTF,TGCGCCAGCAGCCAAGGCAGGGCCGGGGCCAACGTCCTGACTTTC
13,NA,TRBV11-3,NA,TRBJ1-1,CASSLRPGIEAFF,TGTGCCAGCAGCTTACGCCCGGGAATTGAAGCTTTCTTT
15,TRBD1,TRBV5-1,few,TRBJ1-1,CASSFGTGRRTEAFF,TGCGCCAGCAGCTTCGGGACAGGGCGGCGGACTGAAGCTTTCTTT
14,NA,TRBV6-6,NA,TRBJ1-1,CASSYGAESWEAFF,TGTGCCAGCAGTTACGGGGCGGAGTCCTGGGAAGCTTTCTTT
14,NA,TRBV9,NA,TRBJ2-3,CASSVGTATDTQYF,TGTGCCAGCAGCGTAGGTACAGCCACAGATACGCAGTATTTT
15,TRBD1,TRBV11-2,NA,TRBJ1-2,CASSLVPRGLGGYTF,TGTGCCAGCAGCTTAGTCCCGAGGGGGCTTGGCGGCTACACCTTC
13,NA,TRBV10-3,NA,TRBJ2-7,CAITPDGDYEQYF,TGTGCCATCACCCCAGACGGAGACTACGAGCAGTACTTC
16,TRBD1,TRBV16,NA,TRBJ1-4,CASSDRGPDTNEKLFF,TGTGCCAGCAGCGACAGGGGCCCCGATACTAATGAAAAACTGTTTTTT
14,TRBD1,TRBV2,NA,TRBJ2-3,CASRSPGGADTQYF,TGTGCCAGCAGGTCCCCAGGGGGCGCAGATACGCAGTATTTT
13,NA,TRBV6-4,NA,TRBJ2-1,CASSPRESNEQFF,TGTGCCAGCAGTCCCAGGGAAAGCAATGAGCAGTTCTTC
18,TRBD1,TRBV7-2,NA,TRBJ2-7,CASSSPSGTGGMPYEQYF,TGTGCCAGCAGCTCCCCCTCCGGGACAGGGGGCATGCCCTACGAGCAGTACTTC
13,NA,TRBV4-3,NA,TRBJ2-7,CASSHGLYYEQYF,TGCGCCAGCAGCCACGGACTCTACTACGAGCAGTACTTC
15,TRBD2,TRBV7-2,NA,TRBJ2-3,CASSVRLAGRDTQYF,TGTGCCAGCAGCGTTCGACTAGCGGGACGGGATACGCAGTATTTT
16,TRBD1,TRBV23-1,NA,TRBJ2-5,CASSQTDRGFQETQYF,TGCGCCAGCAGTCAAACCGACAGGGGTTTTCAAGAGACCCAGTACTTC
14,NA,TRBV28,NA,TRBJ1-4,CASSLWGGGEKLFF,TGTGCCAGCAGTTTATGGGGTGGCGGGGAAAAACTGTTTTTT
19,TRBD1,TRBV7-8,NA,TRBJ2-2,CASSPTIRQGEGVTGELFF,TGTGCCAGCAGCCCCACCATTCGACAGGGGGAAGGGGTTACCGGGGAGCTGTTTTTT
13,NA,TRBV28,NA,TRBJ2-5,CASSLSPGSPQYF,TGTGCCAGCAGTTTGTCCCCCGGGTCACCCCAGTACTTC
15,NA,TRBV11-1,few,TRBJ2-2,CASSWRTDNTGELFF,TGTGCCAGCAGCTGGAGGACAGACAACACCGGGGAGCTGTTTTTT
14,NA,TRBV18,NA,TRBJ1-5,CASSFQGRDQPQHF,TGTGCCAGCTCATTCCAGGGTAGAGATCAGCCCCAGCATTTT
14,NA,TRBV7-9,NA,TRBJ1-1,CASSTTLGNTEAFF,TGTGCCAGCAGCACGACACTCGGGAACACTGAAGCTTTCTTT
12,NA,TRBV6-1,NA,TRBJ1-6,CASRTYNSPLHF,TGTGCCAGCAGAACATATAATTCACCCCTCCACTTT
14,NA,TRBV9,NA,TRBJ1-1,CASSPRFGNTEAFF,TGTGCCAGCAGCCCCCGATTTGGCAACACTGAAGCTTTCTTT
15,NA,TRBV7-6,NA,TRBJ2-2,CATSSTQGSTGELFF,TGTGCCACTTCTAGTACACAGGGAAGCACCGGGGAGCTGTTTTTT
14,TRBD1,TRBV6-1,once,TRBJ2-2,CAEGAGEHTGELFF,TGTGCCGAGGGGGCAGGGGAGCACACCGGGGAGCTGTTTTTT
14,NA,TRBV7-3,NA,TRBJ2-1,CASSQGGSYNEQFF,TGTGCCAGCAGCCAGGGAGGCTCCTACAATGAGCAGTTCTTC